The rows below give T cell receptor beta chains drawn from one sample of a study of shared clonotypes between healthy human individuals. The assay was immunoSEQ multiplex PCR, and TCRdb's table has in-frame clones only and misses some. The sample carries 2 million to 2.5 million clones, approximately 95% recorded once. Material for sequencing was naive CD4+ T cells sorted from blood. These receptors were taken from a man between 18 and 29 years old in good health. The CDR3 runs from the conserved cysteine through the conserved F or W. The D gene is left open where the match is weak. A row's size may be missing; if present it is once, few, many or a size class.

size	D	V	J	CDR3	DNA
.	TRBD1	TRBV2	TRBJ1-5	CASSRSGGQNSNQPQHF	TGTGCCAGCAGCAGAAGTGGGGGACAGAATAGCAATCAGCCCCAGCATTTT
.	.	TRBV27	TRBJ1-1	CASGWRLGYTEAFF	TGTGCCAGCGGATGGAGGTTAGGCTACACTGAAGCTTTCTTT
.	TRBD2	TRBV4-3	TRBJ2-5	CASSQGLAGGETQYF	TGCGCCAGCAGCCAGGGACTAGCGGGAGGGGAGACCCAGTACTTC
.	TRBD2	TRBV5-1	TRBJ2-1	CASIALAGSYNEQFF	TGCGCCAGCATCGCCCTAGCGGGGTCCTACAATGAGCAGTTCTTC
.	.	TRBV5-4	TRBJ2-7	CASSVSGGGYYEQYF	TGTGCCAGCAGTGTTAGCGGAGGGGGATACTACGAGCAGTACTTC
once	TRBD1	TRBV7-9	TRBJ1-2	CASSRQGTGTNYGYTF	TGTGCCAGCAGCCGACAGGGGACAGGGACTAACTATGGCTACACCTTC
.	.	TRBV11-2	TRBJ1-2	CASSTGLNYGYTF	TGTGCCAGCTCTACGGGACTTAACTATGGCTACACCTTC
.	.	TRBV5-1	TRBJ2-1	CASSQATGGSGQFF	TGCGCCAGCAGCCAAGCGACAGGTGGTAGTGGGCAGTTCTTC
.	.	TRBV19	TRBJ2-7	CASSLYSGTLGYEQYF	TGTGCCAGTAGTTTGTATTCCGGGACACTGGGCTACGAGCAGTACTTC
.	.	TRBV18	TRBJ2-3	CASSPLASTDTQYF	TGTGCCAGCTCACCTTTAGCCTCCACAGATACGCAGTATTTT
.	.	TRBV25-1	TRBJ2-7	CATQKASVSYEQYF	TGTGCCACCCAGAAGGCGTCAGTGAGTTACGAGCAGTACTTC
.	TRBD1	TRBV10-3	TRBJ2-6	CAIKLGTGSSGANVLTF	TGTGCCATCAAACTGGGGACAGGGAGCTCTGGGGCCAACGTCCTGACTTTC
.	.	TRBV5-4	TRBJ2-7	CASSFAFYEQYF	TGTGCCAGCAGCTTCGCGTTCTACGAGCAGTACTTC
.	TRBD1	TRBV4-1	TRBJ1-6	CASSLGQDNSPLHF	TGCGCCAGCAGCCTTGGACAGGATAATTCACCCCTCCACTTT
.	.	TRBV7-2	TRBJ2-7	CASSLRERYEQYF	TGTGCCAGCTCGCTTAGGGAGCGTTACGAGCAGTACTTC